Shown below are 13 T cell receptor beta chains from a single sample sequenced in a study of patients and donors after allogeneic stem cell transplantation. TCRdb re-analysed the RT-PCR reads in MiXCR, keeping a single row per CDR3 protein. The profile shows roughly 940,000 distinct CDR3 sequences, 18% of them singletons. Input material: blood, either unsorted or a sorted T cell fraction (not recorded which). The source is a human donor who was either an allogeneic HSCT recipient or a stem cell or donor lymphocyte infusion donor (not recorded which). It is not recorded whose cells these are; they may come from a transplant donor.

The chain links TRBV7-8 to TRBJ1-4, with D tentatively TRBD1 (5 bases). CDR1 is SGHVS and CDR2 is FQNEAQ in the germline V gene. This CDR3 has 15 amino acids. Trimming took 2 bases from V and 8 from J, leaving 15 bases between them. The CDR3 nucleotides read TGTGCCAGCAGCTTAAGCTGGGGCAGTTGGGAAAAACTGTTTTTT. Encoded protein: CASSLSWGSWEKLFF.

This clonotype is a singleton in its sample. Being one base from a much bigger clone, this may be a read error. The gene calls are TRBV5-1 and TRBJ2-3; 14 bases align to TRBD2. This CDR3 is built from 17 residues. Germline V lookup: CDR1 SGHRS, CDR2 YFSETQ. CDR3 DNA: TGCGCCAGCAGCAAGGGACTAGCGGGGGTACGCACAGATACGCAGAATTTT. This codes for CASSKGLAGVRTDTQNF.

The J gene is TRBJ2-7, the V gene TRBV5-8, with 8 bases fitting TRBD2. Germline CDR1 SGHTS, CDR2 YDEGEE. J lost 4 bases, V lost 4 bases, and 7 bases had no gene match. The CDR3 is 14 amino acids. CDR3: CASSLGGAWYEQYF. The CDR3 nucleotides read TGTGCCAGCAGCCTCGGGGGGGCGTGGTACGAGCAGTACTTC.

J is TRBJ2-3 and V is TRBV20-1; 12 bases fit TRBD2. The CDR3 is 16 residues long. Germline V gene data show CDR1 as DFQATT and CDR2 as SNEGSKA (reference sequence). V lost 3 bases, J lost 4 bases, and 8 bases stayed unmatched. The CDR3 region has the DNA TGCAGTGCTAGTGGGGGACTAGCGGGTTCACCAGATACGCAGTATTTT. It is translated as CSASGGLAGSPDTQYF.

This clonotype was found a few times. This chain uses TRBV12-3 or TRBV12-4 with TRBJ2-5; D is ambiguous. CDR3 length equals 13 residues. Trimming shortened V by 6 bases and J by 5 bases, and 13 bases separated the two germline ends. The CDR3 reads CASSPIYPETQYF. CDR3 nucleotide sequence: TGTGCCAGCAGCCCAATATACCCGGAGACCCAGTACTTC.

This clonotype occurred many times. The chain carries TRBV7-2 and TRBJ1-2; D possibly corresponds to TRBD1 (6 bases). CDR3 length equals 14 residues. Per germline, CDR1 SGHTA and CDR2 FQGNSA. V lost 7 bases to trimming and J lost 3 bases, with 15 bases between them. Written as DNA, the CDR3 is TGTGCCAGCACCCTTCGAGGGGGATACTATGGCTACACCTTC. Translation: CASTLRGGYYGYTF.

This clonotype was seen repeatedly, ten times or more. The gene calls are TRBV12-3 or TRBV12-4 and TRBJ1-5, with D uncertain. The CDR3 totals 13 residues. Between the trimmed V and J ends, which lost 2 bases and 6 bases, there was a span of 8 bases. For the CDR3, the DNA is TGTGCCAGCAGTTTAACACTCGGTCAGCCCCAGCATTTT. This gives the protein CASSLTLGQPQHF.

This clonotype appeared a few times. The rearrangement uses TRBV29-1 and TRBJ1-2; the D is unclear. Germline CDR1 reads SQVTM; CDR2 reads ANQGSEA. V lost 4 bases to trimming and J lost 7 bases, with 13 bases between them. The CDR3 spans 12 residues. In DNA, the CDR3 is TGCAGCGTTGCCCAGAGGTTGGGTGGCTACACCTTC. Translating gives CSVAQRLGGYTF.

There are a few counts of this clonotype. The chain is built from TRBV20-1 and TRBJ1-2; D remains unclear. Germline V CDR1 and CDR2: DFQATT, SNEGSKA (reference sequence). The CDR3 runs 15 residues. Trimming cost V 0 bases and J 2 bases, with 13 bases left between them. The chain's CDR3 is CSARDQADPNYGYTF. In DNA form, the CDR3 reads TGCAGTGCTAGAGATCAGGCAGACCCAAACTATGGCTACACCTTC.

CDR3 coding DNA: TGTGCCAGCAGCTTAGGTCAAGCGGGGAACTACAATGAGCAGTTCTTC. Its protein is CASSLGQAGNYNEQFF. The chain is built from TRBV7-8 and TRBJ2-1; 7 positions agree with TRBD2. The germline V gene has CDR1 SGHVS and CDR2 FQNEAQ. V lost 1 base, J lost 3 bases, and 6 bases stayed unmatched. This CDR3 region has 16 residues.

CDR3 sequence: CASSPPAGGHGYTF. The CDR3 region has the DNA TGTGCCAGCTCACCCCCCGCAGGGGGCCATGGCTACACCTTC. The genes are TRBV18 and TRBJ1-2; 8 bases match TRBD1. The V gene end was trimmed by 3 bases and the J gene end by 6 bases; junction bases not matched to a gene: 6. CDR3 length: 14 amino acids. CDR1 is KGHSH, CDR2 LQKENI, per germline.

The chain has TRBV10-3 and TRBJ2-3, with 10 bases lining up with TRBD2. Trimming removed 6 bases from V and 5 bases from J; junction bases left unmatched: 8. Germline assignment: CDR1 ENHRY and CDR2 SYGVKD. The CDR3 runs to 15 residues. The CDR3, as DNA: TGTGCCATCAGGTCTAGCGGGAGTAGGGAAGATACGCAGTATTTT. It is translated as CAIRSSGSREDTQYF.

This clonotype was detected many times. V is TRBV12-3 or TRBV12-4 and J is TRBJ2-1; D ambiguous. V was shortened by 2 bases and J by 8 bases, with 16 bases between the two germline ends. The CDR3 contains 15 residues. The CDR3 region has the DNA TGTGCCAGCAGTTTAAGGGTGAGGAGATTCTATGAGCAGTTCTTC. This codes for CASSLRVRRFYEQFF.